One and the same sample provided the 23 T cell receptor beta chains below, sequenced in a study of identical twins. Via MiXCR, TCRdb re-called the 5' RACE reads, giving one row per CDR3 protein. The sample carries under 900,000 distinct CDR3 sequences, around 12% recorded once. The same data also went into a second study, on yellow fever vaccine responses in identical twins.

The sample taken for sequencing was PBMCs. Receptors were obtained from a woman under 30 in good health.

The chain carries TRBV12-3 or TRBV12-4 and TRBJ1-5; D is ambiguous. Trimming shortened V by 5 bases and J by 9 bases, and 11 bases separated the two germline ends. The CDR3 extends over 12 amino acids. CDR3 loop: CASSPASGPQHF. CDR3 nucleotides: TGTGCCAGCAGTCCCGCCTCGGGGCCCCAGCATTTT.

This clonotype has more than one count but fewer than ten. The genes are TRBV7-9 and TRBJ2-3; maybe TRBD2 (6 bases). V lost 5 bases and J 5 bases, leaving 14 bases between the germline ends. Germline V lookup: CDR1 SEHNR, CDR2 FQNEAQ (reference sequence). The CDR3 loop spans 14 amino acids. CDR3 nucleotides: TGTGCCAGCAGCCCATACGGGAGAGAAGATACGCAGTATTTT. Translating it yields CASSPYGREDTQYF.

This clonotype was counted a few times. Germline is not matched at one junction end, which may reflect a read error. The genes are TRBV2 and TRBJ2-1, with D possibly TRBD2 on 6 matching bases. The CDR3 is 16 amino acids. CDR1 is SNHLY and CDR2 is FYNNEI in the germline V gene. In DNA, the CDR3 is TGTGACAGCAGCCAGGGACTCCAAAGCTCCTACAATGAGCAGTTCTTC. This translates into CDSSQGLQSSYNEQFF. The variable domain in full, with the rest retrieved from reference TRBV2 and TRBJ2-1, is EPEVTQTPSHQVTQMGQEVILRCVPISNHLYFYWYRQILGQKVEFLVSFYNNEISEKSEIFDDQFSVERPDGSNFTLKIRSTKLEDSAMYFCDSSQGLQSSYNEQFFGPGTRLTVL.

The sample holds many counts of this clonotype. As DNA, the CDR3 is TGTGCCAGCAACCCGGTCGGGGGCATGAATCAGCCCCAGCATTTT. Translated: CASNPVGGMNQPQHF. V usage is TRBV2 and J usage is TRBJ1-5, with D possibly TRBD1 on 6 matching bases. Trimming removed 7 bases from V and 4 bases from J, with 17 bases in between. CDR3 length: 15 amino acids. CDR1 is SNHLY, CDR2 FYNNEI, per germline. Full variable domain (rest looked up from reference TRBV2 and TRBJ1-5): EPEVTQTPSHQVTQMGQEVILRCVPISNHLYFYWYRQILGQKVEFLVSFYNNEISEKSEIFDDQFSVERPDGSNFTLKIRSTKLEDSAMYFCASNPVGGMNQPQHFGDGTRLSIL.

The CDR3 nucleotides read TGTGCCATCAGGGAGACAGGGAGAGAGGAGCAGTTCTTC. As protein: CAIRETGREEQFF. The chain uses TRBV10-3 and TRBJ2-1; 7 bases match TRBD1. V lost 6 bases and J lost 10; bases outside the gene matches: 9. The CDR3 runs to 13 residues. Germline assignment: CDR1 ENHRY and CDR2 SYGVKD.

A few counts support this clonotype. CDR3 in DNA: TGCGCCAGCAGCTTTACAGCTCCCACAGATACGCAGTATTTT. This sequence encodes CASSFTAPTDTQYF. The genes are TRBV5-1 and TRBJ2-3; D gene ambiguous. CDR1 and CDR2 (germline): SGHRS, YFSETQ. The CDR3 spans 14 residues. Trimming left V 2 bases short and J 2 bases short, with 9 bases between.

This clonotype was seen only a few times. The chain employs TRBV12-3 or TRBV12-4 and TRBJ2-6, with TRBD1 as a possible D gene (5 bases). V was pared by 5 bases and J by 0 bases, with 11 bases between. The CDR3 length is 16 residues. Here the CDR3 reads CASSTDSSSGANVLTF. The CDR3 DNA reads TGTGCCAGCAGTACTGACAGTAGCTCTGGGGCCAACGTCCTGACTTTC.

This clonotype was counted a few times. This chain uses TRBV14 with TRBJ2-1; D unclear. V was pared by 6 bases and J by 7 bases, with 7 bases between. Germline loops: CDR1 SGHDN, CDR2 FVKESK. The length of the CDR3 is 11 residues. CDR3 nucleotides: TGTGCCAGCAGTCGTTGGAATGAGCAGTTCTTC. Translating it yields CASSRWNEQFF.

This chain links TRBV7-3 with TRBJ2-1; TRBD1 matches at 9 bases. Trimming removed 2 bases from V and 6 bases from J; junction bases left unmatched: 5. The CDR3 loop spans 15 amino acids. Germline V lookup: CDR1 SGHTA, CDR2 FQGTGA. The CDR3 nucleotides are TGTGCCAGCAGCTTACCCGGGACAGGGTTCAATGAGCAGTTCTTC. This codes for CASSLPGTGFNEQFF.

This sequence joins TRBV12-3 or TRBV12-4 and TRBJ1-1; D not certain. The CDR3 sequence is 13 residues long. The V end lost 11 bases, the J end lost 1 base, and 14 bases lay between the germline ends. The CDR3 nucleotides read TGTGCCTGTGGAGGGAACCCGAACACTGAAGCTTTCTTT. This codes for CACGGNPNTEAFF.

Of note for this clonotype: Compared with germline, one end of the junction differs, possibly owing to a read error. V is TRBV2 and J is TRBJ2-2, with unresolved D. This CDR3 is 12 amino acids long. The germline V gene has CDR1 SNHLY and CDR2 FYNNEI. The CDR3 sequence is CASSEDPRELFF. The CDR3 DNA reads TGTGCCAGCAGCGAAGATCCTCGGGAGCTGTTTTTT.

This clonotype occurred a few times. The chain is built from TRBV4-1 and TRBJ1-1, with 7 bases matching TRBD1. Germline V gene sequence: CDR1 MGHRA, CDR2 YSYEKL. The CDR3 totals 17 residues. Trimming cost V 4 bases and J 5 bases; bases outside gene matches: 16. The CDR3 nucleotides are TGCGCCAGCAGCCCAGAGGGGGCTGGGGGCTCGAGGACTGAAGCTTTCTTT. It encodes CASSPEGAGGSRTEAFF.

This clonotype came up a few times. The genes are TRBV6-2 or TRBV6-3 and TRBJ2-5; 11 bases agree with TRBD2. The CDR3 has 16 amino acids. The trim removed 2 bases at V and 3 bases at J, leaving 5 bases unmatched. Germline CDR1 MNHEY, CDR2 SVGEGT. CDR3 loop: CASSYRGLAAKETQYF. For the CDR3, the DNA is TGTGCCAGCAGTTACCGGGGACTAGCGGCGAAAGAGACCCAGTACTTC.

J is TRBJ1-2 and V is TRBV20-1; 9 nucleotides agree with TRBD1. This CDR3 comprises 14 residues. Per germline, CDR1 DFQATT and CDR2 SNEGSKA (reference sequence). The V segment lost 4 bases and the J segment 4 bases; nucleotides outside the gene matches: 7. Here the CDR3 DNA reads TGCAGTGCTATTCCGGGACAGGGATCCTATGGCTACACCTTC. Translating gives CSAIPGQGSYGYTF.

The chain couples TRBV20-1 to TRBJ2-7; D gene unclear. This CDR3 contains 15 residues. V was cut by 0 bases and J by 0 bases, with 12 bases left in between. Germline CDR1 is DFQATT and CDR2 is SNEGSKA (reference sequence). CDR3 coding DNA: TGCAGTGCTAGAGATCTTAGTATTTCCTCCTACGAGCAGTACTTC. Translating gives CSARDLSISSYEQYF.

The chain couples TRBV10-1 to TRBJ2-1, with a weak D call TRBD1 (6 bases). This CDR3 is 17 amino acids long. CDR1 is WNHNN, CDR2 SYGVQD, per germline (reference sequence). V was shortened by 0 bases and J by 0 bases, with 12 bases between the two germline ends. Here the CDR3 DNA reads TGCGCCAGCAGTGAGTCGACGGGACAAAGCTCCTACAATGAGCAGTTCTTC. Translating gives CASSESTGQSSYNEQFF.

There are many counts of this clonotype. CDR3 sequence: CASSEDPWKQFF. CDR3 in DNA: TGCGCCAGCAGTGAAGACCCCTGGAAGCAGTTCTTC. J is TRBJ2-1 and V is TRBV10-1; no clear D. V lost 3 bases to trimming and J lost 11 bases, with 11 bases between them. CDR1 and CDR2 from the germline V gene are WNHNN and SYGVQD (reference sequence). The CDR3 spans 12 residues.

The rearrangement links TRBV5-1 to TRBJ2-3, with 8 bases identical to TRBD2. This CDR3 region has 14 residues. V shed 4 bases, J shed 11 bases, and the junction held 12 bases outside the gene matches. Germline V CDR1 and CDR2: SGHRS, YFSETQ. The CDR3 spells CASSPGLAREMQYF. The DNA for the CDR3 is TGCGCCAGCAGCCCCGGACTAGCTAGGGAGATGCAGTATTTT. Using reference TRBV5-1 and TRBJ2-3 for the parts outside the CDR3, the full variable domain is KAGVTQTPRYLIKTRGQQVTLSCSPISGHRSVSWYQQTPGQGLQFLFEYFSETQRNKGNFPGRFSGRQFSNSRSEMNVSTLELGDSALYLCASSPGLAREMQYFGPGTRLTVL.

The sample holds many counts of this clonotype. The chain employs TRBV6-1 and TRBJ2-1; 10 bases are shared with TRBD2. This CDR3 comprises 16 residues. V was clipped by 1 base and J by 9 bases; unmatched bases: 9. The germline CDR1 and CDR2 sequences are MNHNS and SASEGT. The CDR3 DNA sequence: TGTGCCAGCAGTGAAGAGGCTAGCGGGAGTTATAGTGAGCAGTTCTTC. It encodes CASSEEASGSYSEQFF.

A few counts support this clonotype. V and J are TRBV18 and TRBJ1-1, with no clear D. CDR1 and CDR2 from the germline V gene are KGHSH and LQKENI. There are 15 residues in the CDR3. V lost 1 base and J 0 bases, leaving 9 bases between the germline ends. The CDR3 coding sequence is TGTGCCAGCTCACCACGAGAGGGAATGAACACTGAAGCTTTCTTT. The encoded protein is CASSPREGMNTEAFF.

This clonotype was seen many times. This chain joins TRBV10-3 and TRBJ1-2; D call uncertain. Germline V gene lookup returns CDR1 ENHRY and CDR2 SYGVKD. The germline V and J ends were trimmed by 2 bases and 5 bases, with 9 bases remaining between them. The CDR3 is made up of 13 amino acids. CDR3: CAISEQAQYGYTF. In DNA form, the CDR3 reads TGTGCCATCAGTGAGCAGGCACAATATGGCTACACCTTC.

This clonotype was seen only a few times. The chain uses TRBV19 and TRBJ2-1; 10 nucleotides line up with TRBD2. The junction had 7 bases not matched to a gene; V was cut back by 5 bases and J by 9 bases. Germline V gene lookup returns CDR1 LNHDA and CDR2 SQIVND (reference sequence). This CDR3 is 14 amino acids long. The CDR3 sequence is CASSQLAGVGEQFF. DNA for the CDR3: TGTGCCAGTAGTCAGCTAGCGGGGGTAGGTGAGCAGTTCTTC.

This clonotype was counted only a few times. V gene TRBV5-5 combines with J gene TRBJ1-3; D perhaps matches TRBD1 (5 bases). Germline V gene data show CDR1 as SGHKS and CDR2 as YYEKEE (reference sequence). Trimming cost V 4 bases and J 0 bases, with 20 bases left between them. The CDR3 consists of 18 residues. CDR3 coding DNA: TGTGCCAGCAGCGCTACAGGCTCCCGAGGGCTCTCTGGAAACACCATATATTTT. It encodes CASSATGSRGLSGNTIYF. The full variable domain, its missing parts supplied by reference TRBV5-5 and TRBJ1-3, is DAGVTQSPTHLIKTRGQQVTLRCSPISGHKSVSWYQQVLGQGPQFIFQYYEKEERGRGNFPDRFSARQFPNYSSELNVNALLLGDSALYLCASSATGSRGLSGNTIYFGEGSWLTVV.